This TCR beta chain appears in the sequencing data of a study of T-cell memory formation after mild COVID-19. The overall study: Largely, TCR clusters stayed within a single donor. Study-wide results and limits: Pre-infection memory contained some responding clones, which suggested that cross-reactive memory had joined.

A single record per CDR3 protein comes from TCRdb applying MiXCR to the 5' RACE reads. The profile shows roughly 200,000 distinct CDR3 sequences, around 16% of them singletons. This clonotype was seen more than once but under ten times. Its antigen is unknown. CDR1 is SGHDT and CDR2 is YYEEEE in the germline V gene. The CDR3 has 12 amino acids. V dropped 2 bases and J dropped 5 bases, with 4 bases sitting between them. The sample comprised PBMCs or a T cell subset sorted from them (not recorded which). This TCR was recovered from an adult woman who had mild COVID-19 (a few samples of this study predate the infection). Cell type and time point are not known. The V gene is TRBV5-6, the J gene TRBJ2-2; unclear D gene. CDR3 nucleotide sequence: TGTGCCAGCAGCTTTGCAACCGGGGAGCTGTTTTTT. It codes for CASSFATGELFF.